A single sample gave rise to the 29 T cell receptor beta chains below, sequenced in a study of T cell responses to AZD1222 COVID-19 vaccine. Measured with immunoSEQ multiplex PCR; TCRdb has only the in-frame clones, and not every one. This table has 90,000 to 150,000 clones, approximately 90% appearing once. This material consisted of peripheral blood, taken 28 days after the second AZD1222 dose. The receptor source for this set is an adult who received the AZD1222 COVID-19 vaccine.

V gene TRBV7-2 combines with J gene TRBJ1-5; D not certain. CDR1 SGHTA and CDR2 FQGNSA come from the germline V gene. V was cut by 3 bases and J by 0 bases, with 6 bases left in between. The CDR3 is 14 amino acids. The CDR3 nucleotides are TGTGCCAGCAGCTTCCGGGATAGCAATCAGCCCCAGCATTTT. Protein: CASSFRDSNQPQHF.

The chain is built from TRBV30 and TRBJ1-5; 7 positions agree with TRBD1. J lost 5 bases, V lost 1 base, and 5 bases had no gene match. Per germline, CDR1 GTSNPN and CDR2 SVGIG (reference sequence). This CDR3 is 14 amino acids long. CDR3 loop: CAWSAWGQYQPQHF. Written as DNA, the CDR3 is TGTGCCTGGAGTGCCTGGGGACAGTATCAGCCCCAGCATTTT.

The chain carries TRBV9 and TRBJ1-1; 8 nucleotides match TRBD1. The J segment lost 11 bases and the V segment lost 0 bases, leaving 18 bases of the junction unmatched. Germline V gene lookup returns CDR1 SGDLS and CDR2 YYNGEE. The CDR3 spans 17 residues. The CDR3 region has the DNA TGTGCCAGCAGCGTAGGCCAAGACCCCATTACAGGGGGTCGCGCTTTCTTT. Translated, it gives CASSVGQDPITGGRAFF.

The chain has TRBV14 and TRBJ2-3; 10 bases match TRBD2. The CDR3 extends over 18 amino acids. Trimming cost V 4 bases and J 4 bases; bases outside gene matches: 14. Germline-derived CDR1 and CDR2 are SGHDN and FVKESK. DNA of the CDR3: TGTGCCAGCAGCCGTCTTGCGCGTCTAGCGGGAGTTTCAGATACGCAGTATTTT. This gives the protein CASSRLARLAGVSDTQYF. Looking up the rest from reference TRBV14 and TRBJ2-3 gives the full variable domain: EAGVTQFPSHSVIEKGQTVTLRCDPISGHDNLYWYRRVMGKEIKFLLHFVKESKQDESGMPNNRFLAERTGGTYSTLKVQPAELEDSGVYFCASSRLARLAGVSDTQYFGPGTRLTVL.

As for this clone: This same CDR3 is encoded by further DNA sequences in the sample. This chain uses TRBV10-3 with TRBJ2-7; D is ambiguous. Deletions cut 0 bases from V and 3 bases from J, with 6 bases between. The CDR3 is made up of 13 amino acids. Germline lookup yields CDR1 ENHRY and CDR2 SYGVKD. CDR3 loop: CAISESGSYEQYF. The CDR3 region has the DNA TGTGCCATCAGTGAGTCTGGAAGCTACGAGCAGTACTTC.

This sequence joins TRBV7-3 and TRBJ2-2; D gene ambiguous. Germline CDR1 SGHTA, CDR2 FQGTGA. CDR3 length equals 14 residues. The V and J ends lost 3 bases and 5 bases respectively, with 10 bases between them. CDR3 sequence: CASSFSPATGELFF. The DNA for the CDR3 is TGTGCCAGCAGCTTCTCCCCTGCGACCGGGGAGCTGTTTTTT.

V gene TRBV2 combines with J gene TRBJ2-7; D is uncertain. Per germline, CDR1 SNHLY and CDR2 FYNNEI. The V end lost 1 base, the J end lost 3 bases, and 7 bases lay between the germline ends. The CDR3 runs 13 residues. The chain's CDR3 is CASSEGGSYEQYF. In nucleotides, the CDR3 is TGTGCCAGCAGTGAAGGCGGAAGCTACGAGCAGTACTTC.

V and J are TRBV18 and TRBJ1-5; D perhaps matches TRBD1 (6 bases). CDR3 length equals 16 residues. The germline V gene encodes CDR1 KGHSH and CDR2 LQKENI. V lost 3 bases, J lost 2 bases, and 14 bases lay in between. The CDR3 coding sequence is TGTGCCAGCTCACCTTCCGCGGACAGACGCAATCAGCCCCAGCATTTT. Its translation: CASSPSADRRNQPQHF.

The V and J genes are TRBV6-2 or TRBV6-3 and TRBJ2-3; perhaps TRBD1 as D (5 bases). The length of the CDR3 is 15 residues. The germline gives CDR1 MNHEY, CDR2 SVGEGT. Trimming shortened V by 4 bases and J by 3 bases, and 14 bases separated the two germline ends. This chain's CDR3 is CASSSQGMWTDTQYF. CDR3 nucleotide sequence: TGTGCCAGCAGTTCTCAGGGTATGTGGACAGATACGCAGTATTTT.

The table lists this clone with a count of one. Written as DNA, the CDR3 is TGTGCCAGCAGCGTAGGTGGTAGCCCCATAAATGAGCAGTTCTTC. Amino acids: CASSVGGSPINEQFF. The rearrangement links TRBV9 to TRBJ2-1; D remains unclear. Trimming removed 0 bases at V and 7 bases at J, with 14 bases between. This CDR3 region has 15 residues. Per the germline V gene, CDR1 is SGDLS and CDR2 is YYNGEE.

This rearrangement joins TRBV6-6 to TRBJ1-6; 8 bases match TRBD1. This CDR3 has 13 residues. The V and J ends lost 6 bases and 8 bases, in that order; junction bases with no gene match: 3. CDR1 is MNHNY, CDR2 SVGAGI, per germline (reference sequence). CDR3 sequence (DNA): TGTGCCAGCAGAATGACAGGGGATTCACCCCTCCACTTT. Amino acids: CASRMTGDSPLHF.

This clone appeared a few times. CDR3 in amino acids: CASRRGQGASADTQYF. The CDR3, as DNA: TGTGCCAGCAGACGCGGACAGGGGGCTTCGGCAGATACGCAGTATTTT. The chain recombines TRBV5-4 with TRBJ2-3; TRBD1 aligns across 11 bases. Unmatched junction bases numbered 9, after V lost 5 bases and J lost 4 bases. This CDR3 spans 16 amino acids. CDR1 SGHNT and CDR2 YYREEE come from the germline V gene (reference sequence).

V gene TRBV7-9 combines with J gene TRBJ2-1; 8 nucleotides line up with TRBD2. After removal of 11 bases from V and 8 bases from J, the junction contained 8 bases not matched to a gene. This CDR3 contains 12 residues. CDR1 and CDR2 (germline): SEHNR, FQNEAQ (reference sequence). CDR3 in amino acids: CALIPGGYEQFF. The CDR3 DNA reads TGTGCCTTGATCCCGGGGGGGTATGAGCAGTTCTTC.

The V and J genes are TRBV19 and TRBJ2-7; no firm D call. Germline V CDR1 and CDR2: LNHDA, SQIVND (reference sequence). The CDR3 spans 13 residues. Trimming removed 3 bases from V and 7 bases from J, with 13 bases in between. In DNA form, the CDR3 reads TGTGCCAGTAGTATCGGAGCTGTACCGGAGCAGTACTTC. Its translation: CASSIGAVPEQYF.

The J gene is TRBJ2-2, the V gene TRBV28, with 7 bases lining up with TRBD1. This CDR3 contains 12 residues. Germline CDR1 reads MDHEN; CDR2 reads SYDVKM. V dropped 11 bases and J dropped 7; count of bases not matched to a gene: 7. The CDR3 here is CASLQGNGELFF. As DNA, the CDR3 is TGTGCCTCCTTACAGGGGAACGGGGAGCTGTTTTTT.

The rearrangement uses TRBV4-3 and TRBJ1-5; tentative D call: TRBD1 (5 bases). V lost 0 bases to trimming and J lost 4 bases, with 7 bases between them. The CDR3 consists of 14 residues. CDR1 and CDR2 from the germline V gene are LGHNA and YSLEER. The CDR3 loop is CASSQEGENQPQHF. As DNA, the CDR3 is TGCGCCAGCAGCCAAGAGGGGGAGAATCAGCCCCAGCATTTT.

The rearrangement links TRBV3-1 (or the pseudogene TRBV3-2) to TRBJ2-5; TRBD2 aligns across 14 bases. There are 18 residues in the CDR3. Germline V lookup: CDR1 LGHDT, CDR2 YNNKEL (reference sequence). V lost 7 bases and J lost 5; bases outside the gene matches: 15. The CDR3 DNA follows: TGTGCCAGCACCTTGTTGGGACTAGCGGGAGAAATACGGGAGACCCAGTACTTC. Translation gives CASTLLGLAGEIRETQYF.

The V and J genes are TRBV6-2 or TRBV6-3 and TRBJ1-2; D gene ambiguous. The V end was cut by 2 bases, the J end by 7 bases, with 14 bases between. This CDR3 has 14 residues. Germline CDR1 MNHEY, CDR2 SVGEGT. The CDR3, as DNA: TGTGCCAGCAGTTACCCGCCCCCCCCGGGTGGCTACACCTTC. It codes for CASSYPPPPGGYTF.

CDR3: CASAALGGVHQETQYF. CDR3 in DNA: TGTGCCAGCGCCGCCCTTGGAGGGGTACACCAAGAGACCCAGTACTTC. This chain uses TRBV7-9 with TRBJ2-5; D possibly corresponds to TRBD2 (6 bases). CDR1 SEHNR and CDR2 FQNEAQ come from the germline V gene (reference sequence). The CDR3 is 16 residues long. The V end lost 8 bases, the J end lost 0 bases, and 19 bases lay between the germline ends.

CDR3 loop: CASSPGVSTDTQYF. The CDR3 DNA reads TGTGCCAGCAGCCCCGGGGTATCAACAGATACGCAGTATTTT. This chain links TRBV5-4 with TRBJ2-3, with D possibly matching TRBD2 (5 bases). Germline CDR1 reads SGHNT; CDR2 reads YYREEE (reference sequence). The CDR3 is made up of 14 amino acids. V lost 4 bases and J lost 3, with 12 bases in between. The full variable domain, its missing parts supplied by reference TRBV5-4 and TRBJ2-3, is ETGVTQSPTHLIKTRGQQVTLRCSSQSGHNTVSWYQQALGQGPQFIFQYYREEENGRGNFPPRFSGLQFPNYSSELNVNALELDDSALYLCASSPGVSTDTQYFGPGTRLTVL.

In nucleotides, the CDR3 is TGTGCCAGCAGCCAACAACTAGCGAGTACGCAGTATTTT. This gives the protein CASSQQLASTQYF. This rearrangement joins TRBV3-1 (or the pseudogene TRBV3-2) to TRBJ2-3; 7 bases align to TRBD2. The CDR3 runs 13 residues. The V and J ends lost 2 bases and 8 bases, in that order; junction bases with no gene match: 4. Germline V lookup: CDR1 LGHDT, CDR2 YNNKEL (reference sequence).

This chain links TRBV4-3 with TRBJ1-3, with D unresolved. V was shortened by 0 bases and J by 0 bases, with 9 bases between the two germline ends. From germline, CDR1 is LGHNA and CDR2 YSLEER. The CDR3 spans 16 residues. CDR3 sequence reads: CASSQDVAHSGNTIYF. The CDR3 DNA follows: TGCGCCAGCAGCCAAGATGTGGCCCACTCTGGAAACACCATATATTTT.

The chain uses TRBV19 and TRBJ2-5, with D possibly matching TRBD1 (5 bases). V lost 8 bases, J lost 5 bases, and 15 bases lay in between. The CDR3 sequence is 13 residues long. Germline assignment: CDR1 LNHDA and CDR2 SQIVND (reference sequence). The CDR3 is CASSTGNRETQYF. The DNA for the CDR3 is TGTGCCAGTTCAACAGGTAACCGGGAGACCCAGTACTTC.

The chain employs TRBV19 and TRBJ2-1; TRBD2 matches 8 bases. Germline V CDR1 and CDR2: LNHDA, SQIVND (reference sequence). V lost 8 bases, J lost 7 bases, and 4 bases stayed unmatched. This CDR3 spans 12 amino acids. The CDR3 region is CASWPGGNEQFF. DNA of the CDR3: TGTGCCAGTTGGCCGGGGGGGAATGAGCAGTTCTTC.

The chain employs TRBV6-6 and TRBJ1-1; tentatively, D is TRBD1 (5 bases). The CDR3 sequence is 15 residues long. In germline, CDR1 is MNHNY, CDR2 SVGAGI (reference sequence). V gave up 7 bases and J gave up 0 bases, with 15 bases separating them. CDR3 residues: CASTLTDSLNTEAFF. The CDR3 region has the DNA TGTGCCAGCACCCTCACCGACAGCCTGAACACTGAAGCTTTCTTT.

This rearrangement joins TRBV9 to TRBJ2-7; D is perhaps TRBD2 (5 bases). CDR3 length: 15 residues. The V end was cut by 0 bases, the J end by 6 bases, with 16 bases between. Germline loops: CDR1 SGDLS, CDR2 YYNGEE. CDR3: CASSVDGSRGSEQYF. DNA for the CDR3: TGTGCCAGCAGCGTAGATGGTAGTCGTGGGAGCGAGCAGTACTTC.

The DNA for the CDR3 is TGTGCCAGCAGATCCGGGACGGCCGGGGTTGAAGCTTTCTTT. Amino acid sequence: CASRSGTAGVEAFF. The gene calls are TRBV28 and TRBJ1-1, with TRBD1 as a possible D gene (5 bases). V lost 6 bases and J 7 bases, leaving 18 bases between the germline ends. The CDR3 totals 14 residues. Germline-derived CDR1 and CDR2 are MDHEN and SYDVKM. The full variable domain, rest sourced from reference TRBV28 and TRBJ1-1, is DVKVTQSSRYLVKRTGEKVFLECVQDMDHENMFWYRQDPGLGLRLIYFSYDVKMKEKGDIPEGYSVSREKKERFSLILESASTNQTSMYLCASRSGTAGVEAFFGQGTRLTVV.

The chain has TRBV19 and TRBJ1-6, with 7 bases matching TRBD1. Looked up from germline, CDR1 is LNHDA and CDR2 is SQIVND (reference sequence). CDR3 length: 15 amino acids. V dropped 1 base and J dropped 6; count of bases not matched to a gene: 3. The CDR3 nucleotides are TGTGCCAGTAGTATAGCTACAGGGGCTAATTCACCCCTCCACTTT. Amino acids: CASSIATGANSPLHF.

J is TRBJ1-5 and V is TRBV19, with D tentatively TRBD1 (6 bases). The length of the CDR3 is 16 residues. Germline V lookup: CDR1 LNHDA, CDR2 SQIVND (reference sequence). The V and J ends lost 4 bases and 3 bases respectively, with 16 bases between them. CDR3 residues: CASSTPARGDNQPQHF. In DNA, the CDR3 is TGTGCCAGTAGTACCCCGGCCAGGGGTGACAATCAGCCCCAGCATTTT.